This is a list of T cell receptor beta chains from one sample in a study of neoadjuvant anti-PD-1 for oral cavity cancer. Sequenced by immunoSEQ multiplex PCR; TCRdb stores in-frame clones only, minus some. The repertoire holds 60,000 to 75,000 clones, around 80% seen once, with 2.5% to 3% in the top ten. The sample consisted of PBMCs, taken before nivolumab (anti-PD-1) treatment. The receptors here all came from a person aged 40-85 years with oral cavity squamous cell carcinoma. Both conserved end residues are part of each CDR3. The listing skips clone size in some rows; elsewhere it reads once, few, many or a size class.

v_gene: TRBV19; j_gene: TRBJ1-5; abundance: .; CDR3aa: CASSKGPGQGSNSNQPQHF
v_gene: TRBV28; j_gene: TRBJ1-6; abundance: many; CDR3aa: CASSFGSSPLHF
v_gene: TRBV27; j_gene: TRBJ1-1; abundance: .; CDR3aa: CASSYAGLTEAFF
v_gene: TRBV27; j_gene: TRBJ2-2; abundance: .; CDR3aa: CASSHTGLRNTGELFF
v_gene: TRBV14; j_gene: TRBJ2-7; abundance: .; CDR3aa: CASSSGRLGEQYF
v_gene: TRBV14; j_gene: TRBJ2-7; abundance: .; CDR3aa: CASSQAPGLRFEQYF
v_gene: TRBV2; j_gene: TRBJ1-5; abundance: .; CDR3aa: CASTPRQIPHQPQHF
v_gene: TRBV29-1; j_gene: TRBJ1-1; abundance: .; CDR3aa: CSVMTGASTEAFF
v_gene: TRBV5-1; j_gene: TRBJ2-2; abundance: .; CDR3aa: CASSFYTGELFF
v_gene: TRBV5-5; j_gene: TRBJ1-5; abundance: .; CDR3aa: CASSLRGNSNQPQHF
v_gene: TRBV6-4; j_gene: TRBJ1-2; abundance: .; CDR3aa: CASRDFGGLGYTF
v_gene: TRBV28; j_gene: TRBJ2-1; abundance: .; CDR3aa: CASRDTAGPSYNEQFF
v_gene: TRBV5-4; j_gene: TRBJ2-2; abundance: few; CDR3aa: CASSPLVTGELFF
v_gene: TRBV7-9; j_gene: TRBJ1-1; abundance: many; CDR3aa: CASSLDARTNTEAFF
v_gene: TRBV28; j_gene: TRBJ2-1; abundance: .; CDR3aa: CASSLDRSSYNEQFF
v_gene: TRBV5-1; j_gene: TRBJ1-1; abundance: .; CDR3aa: CASSLVPGMNTEAFF
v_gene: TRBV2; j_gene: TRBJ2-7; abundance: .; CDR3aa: CASRRETGASYEQYF
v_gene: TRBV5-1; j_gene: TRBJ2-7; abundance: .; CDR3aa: CASSLDTPRVVYEQYF
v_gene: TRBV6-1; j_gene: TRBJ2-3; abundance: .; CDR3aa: CASSGLAGTDTQYF
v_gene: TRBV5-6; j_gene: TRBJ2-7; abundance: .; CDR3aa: CASSLGQGNYEQYF
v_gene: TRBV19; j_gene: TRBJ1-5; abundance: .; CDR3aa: CASSIVGRTGYNQPQHF
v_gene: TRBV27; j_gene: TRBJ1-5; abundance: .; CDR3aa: CASSPGGGNQPQHF
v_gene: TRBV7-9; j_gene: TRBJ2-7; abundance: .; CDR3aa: CASSLELGLGEQYF
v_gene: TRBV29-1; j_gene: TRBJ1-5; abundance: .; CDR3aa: CSVLQGNQPQHF
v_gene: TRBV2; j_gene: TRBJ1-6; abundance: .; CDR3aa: CARSRDPKDSPLHF
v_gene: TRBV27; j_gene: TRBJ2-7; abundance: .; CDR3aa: CASRAYEGAEQYF
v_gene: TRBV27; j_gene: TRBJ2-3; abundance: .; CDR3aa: CASSRIQGGGTDTQYF
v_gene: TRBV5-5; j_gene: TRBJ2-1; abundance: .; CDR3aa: CASSGAGGGSYNEQFF
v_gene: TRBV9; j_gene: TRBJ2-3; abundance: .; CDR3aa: CASSPGRDRPLADTQYF
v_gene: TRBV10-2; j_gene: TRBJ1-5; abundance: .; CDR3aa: CASSEGIGNQPQHF
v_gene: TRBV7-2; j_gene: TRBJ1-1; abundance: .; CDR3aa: CASSLVGATTEAFF
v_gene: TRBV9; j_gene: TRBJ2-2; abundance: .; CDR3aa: CASTEREIITGELFF
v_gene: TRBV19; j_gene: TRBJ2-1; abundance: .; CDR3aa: CASSSPRGVAGAYNEQFF